This T cell receptor (beta chain) was observed in a study of shared clonotypes between healthy human individuals. The CDR3 runs 15 residues. Germline values: CDR1 SGHRS, CDR2 YFSETQ. The V end lost 0 bases, the J end lost 3 bases, and 13 bases lay between the germline ends. Profiling relied on immunoSEQ multiplex PCR, and the TCRdb table lists in-frame clones only, not all of them. The profile covers 850,000 to 1,100,000 clones, with approximately 80% appearing a single time and 0.89% taken by the ten largest. This chain links TRBV5-1 with TRBJ2-7; D is perhaps TRBD2 (5 bases). Sample: memory CD4+ T cells from PBMCs. The subset here: CD45RA-negative fraction. The sequence was obtained from a man aged 18-30 years in good health. Some clones in this sample may be carry-over from other donors' samples. CDR3 nucleotides: TGCGCCAGCAGCTTGGGGACTTCTAACTACTACGAGCAGTACTTC. Its translation is CASSLGTSNYYEQYF.